The source of this T cell receptor (beta chain) is a study of blood T cell repertoires in COVID-19. The table came from immunoSEQ multiplex PCR; TCRdb's copy has only in-frame clones and leaves some out. The sample records hundreds of thousands of clones, 86% being singletons. Germline V gives CDR1 MNHEY, CDR2 SVGEGT. Trimming took 1 base from V and 5 from J, leaving 12 bases between them. This CDR3 contains 15 residues. This receptor was identified in a woman in her twenties or thirties with active or convalescent COVID-19. The chain recombines TRBV6-2 or TRBV6-3 with TRBJ1-5, with a weak D call TRBD1 (6 bases). The sample was peripheral blood. CDR3 sequence (DNA): TGTGCCAGCAGTTACTACAGGGCTGGCGATCAGCCCCAGCATTTT. This encodes CASSYYRAGDQPQHF.